Detailed here is one T cell receptor beta chain. Its antigen remains unidentified. The PCR ran on 60 Vbeta and 13 Jbeta primers. The assay was immunoSEQ multiplex PCR, and TCRdb's table has in-frame clones only and misses some. The clone table shows more than 95,000 clones, with the ten largest holding 2.2%. These data belong to a study of cytomegalovirus exposure and HLA in healthy donors. Study-level findings and limits: For most subjects, TCR beta sequences were reported to predict HLA-A and HLA-B alleles with accuracy. An analysis was carried out later, and it reportedly showed fewer N-insertions in an Asian-associated ancestry cluster than the approximately 700-donor mean.

J gave up 4 bases and V 4 bases, and 3 bases lay outside the gene matches. There are 14 residues in the CDR3. CDR1 and CDR2 (germline): SGHNT, YENEEA. The sequencing sample was made of PBMCs. The receptor was derived from a man between 40 and 49 years old in good health and CMV-seronegative. The chain recombines TRBV11-3 with TRBJ2-3, with 9 bases matching TRBD1. CDR3 sequence reads: CASSSRTGADTQYF. The CDR3 region has the DNA TGTGCCAGCAGCTCCAGGACAGGGGCAGATACGCAGTATTTT. Variable domain in full (rest from reference TRBV11-3 and TRBJ2-3): EAGVVQSPRYKIIEKKQPVAFWCNPISGHNTLYWYLQNLGQGPELLIRYENEEAVDDSQLPKDRFSAERLKGVDSTLKIQPAELGDSAVYLCASSSRTGADTQYFGPGTRLTVL.